The T cell receptor (beta chain) under discussion was sequenced for a study of blood T cell repertoires in COVID-19. Profiling relied on immunoSEQ multiplex PCR, and the TCRdb table lists in-frame clones only, not all of them. The sample has some 70,000 clones; less than 85% are singletons. The CDR3 runs to 14 residues. Deletions cut 0 bases from V and 1 base from J, with 7 bases between. CDR1 and CDR2 (germline): SGHNT, YYREEE (reference sequence). The clonotype originates from a man in his 60s with acute or convalescent COVID-19. Material: peripheral blood. This sequence joins TRBV5-4 and TRBJ1-1; D not certain. This chain's CDR3 is CASSLVRGNTEAFF. CDR3 DNA: TGTGCCAGCAGCTTGGTTCGGGGGAACACTGAAGCTTTCTTT. Supplemented by reference TRBV5-4 and TRBJ1-1, the full variable domain reads ETGVTQSPTHLIKTRGQQVTLRCSSQSGHNTVSWYQQALGQGPQFIFQYYREEENGRGNFPPRFSGLQFPNYSSELNVNALELDDSALYLCASSLVRGNTEAFFGQGTRLTVV.